The 13 T cell receptor beta chains below come from one sample, sequenced in a study of blood T cell repertoires in COVID-19. The data were produced by immunoSEQ multiplex PCR, yet TCRdb's version contains in-frame clones alone and is incomplete. The sample has 350,000 to 450,000 clones, around 83% seen once. The specimen was PBMCs or T cells enriched from blood (not recorded which). The receptors derive from a woman aged 50 to 65 who had recovered from COVID-19.

J is TRBJ1-1 and V is TRBV2; TRBD1 matches at 8 bases. Germline values: CDR1 SNHLY, CDR2 FYNNEI. J gave up 4 bases and V 8 bases, and 12 bases lay outside the gene matches. This CDR3 is 15 amino acids long. The CDR3 coding sequence is TGTGCCAGCGGAACACCATTAACAGGGGGCACTGAAGCTTTCTTT. It yields the protein CASGTPLTGGTEAFF.

This clone appeared once. The CDR3 bases are TGTGCCAGCAGCCGCGAGCGGGGGTACAATGAGCAGTTCTTC. Its protein product is CASSRERGYNEQFF. J is TRBJ2-1 and V is TRBV11-3, with 8 bases identical to TRBD2. Germline lookup yields CDR1 SGHNT and CDR2 YENEEA. This CDR3 comprises 14 residues. The J segment lost 4 bases and the V segment lost 5 bases, leaving 4 bases of the junction unmatched.

V is TRBV15 and J is TRBJ2-7; 9 positions match TRBD2. Looked up from germline, CDR1 is LNHNV and CDR2 is YYDKDF (reference sequence). Unmatched junction bases numbered 7, after V lost 0 bases and J lost 7 bases. CDR3 length: 15 residues. The CDR3: CATSRDSAGGREQYF. CDR3 in DNA: TGTGCCACCAGCAGAGATTCAGCGGGAGGAAGGGAGCAGTACTTC.

The rearrangement uses TRBV19 and TRBJ1-1; D unclear. Trimming removed 5 bases at V and 7 bases at J, with 17 bases between. CDR3 length: 14 residues. From germline, CDR1 is LNHDA and CDR2 SQIVND (reference sequence). The CDR3: CASSGQGLGDEAFF. The CDR3 DNA follows: TGTGCCAGTAGTGGGCAAGGCCTCGGCGATGAAGCTTTCTTT.

This clone was recorded a few times. The chain uses TRBV5-1 and TRBJ1-4, with TRBD1 matching over 11 bases. CDR1 and CDR2 (germline): SGHRS, YFSETQ. The CDR3 is 15 amino acids. With V trimmed by 0 bases and J by 6 bases, 1 base remained unmatched. The CDR3 here is CASSLEDRGHEKLFF. DNA for the CDR3: TGCGCCAGCAGCTTGGAGGACAGGGGGCATGAAAAACTGTTTTTT.

The chain employs TRBV7-2 and TRBJ2-5, with 8 bases identical to TRBD1. V lost 5 bases to trimming and J lost 5 bases; unmatched junction nucleotides: 7. CDR3 length: 14 residues. The V gene's germline CDR1 is SGHTA and CDR2 FQGNSA. The CDR3 protein is CASSPQGVRETQYF. The CDR3 region has the DNA TGTGCCAGCAGCCCACAGGGGGTACGTGAGACCCAGTACTTC. Looking up the rest from reference TRBV7-2 and TRBJ2-5 gives the full variable domain: GAGVSQSPSNKVTEKGKDVELRCDPISGHTALYWYRQSLGQGLEFLIYFQGNSAPDKSGLPSDRFSAERTGGSVSTLTIQRTQQEDSAVYLCASSPQGVRETQYFGPGTRLLVL.

V usage is TRBV7-2 and J usage is TRBJ2-2, with 8 bases matching TRBD1. The V gene's germline CDR1 is SGHTA and CDR2 FQGNSA. V lost 6 bases to trimming and J lost 6 bases; unmatched junction nucleotides: 6. CDR3 length: 14 amino acids. Written as DNA, the CDR3 is TGTGCCAGCAGGGACAGGGAGATGGCCGGGGAGCTGTTTTTT. Translation gives CASRDREMAGELFF.

V and J are TRBV5-8 and TRBJ2-7; 8 bases agree with TRBD1. CDR3 size: 14 residues. The germline CDR1 and CDR2 sequences are SGHTS and YDEGEE. V gave up 4 bases and J gave up 0 bases; unmatched junction bases: 3. Written as DNA, the CDR3 is TGTGCCAGCAGCCCGGACAGGGCCTCCTACGAGCAGTACTTC. Translating it yields CASSPDRASYEQYF.

The V call is TRBV6-5, the J call TRBJ1-2, with D tentatively TRBD1 (6 bases). This CDR3 has 13 amino acids. Germline V gene sequence: CDR1 MNHEY, CDR2 SVGAGI. V shed 6 bases and J shed 13 bases, with 21 bases lying between them. Here the CDR3 reads CASRFSGTTNGTF. CDR3 sequence (DNA): TGTGCCAGCAGATTTTCCGGGACAACGAATGGCACCTTC.

The rearrangement joins TRBV30 to TRBJ1-2; 7 bases line up with TRBD1. This CDR3 comprises 12 residues. Germline assignment: CDR1 GTSNPN and CDR2 SVGIG (reference sequence). Trimming took 5 bases from V and 0 from J; bases not matched to a gene: 0. The CDR3 DNA reads TGTGCCTGGGGACAGGCTAACTATGGCTACACCTTC. Protein sequence: CAWGQANYGYTF.

This sequence joins TRBV3-1 (or the pseudogene TRBV3-2) and TRBJ2-7; 12 bases fit TRBD1. The ends lost 4 bases at V and 6 bases at J; junction bases unmatched: 4. Germline lookup yields CDR1 LGHDT and CDR2 YNNKEL (reference sequence). This CDR3 is 14 amino acids long. The CDR3 loop is CASSRDRGQGEQYF. Here the CDR3 DNA reads TGTGCCAGCAGCCGGGACAGGGGGCAGGGCGAGCAGTACTTC.

V gene TRBV19 combines with J gene TRBJ2-2; 10 bases map to TRBD2. Unmatched junction bases numbered 13, after V lost 6 bases and J lost 6 bases. The CDR3 runs to 17 residues. The V gene's germline CDR1 is LNHDA and CDR2 SQIVND (reference sequence). The CDR3 sequence is CASSKPPWSGRAGELFF. The CDR3 nucleotides are TGTGCCAGTAGCAAACCCCCATGGAGCGGGAGGGCCGGGGAGCTGTTTTTT.

This chain connects TRBV29-1 to TRBJ2-5; TRBD1 aligns across 8 bases. V lost 0 bases to trimming and J lost 4 bases; unmatched junction nucleotides: 7. The germline gives CDR1 SQVTM, CDR2 ANQGSEA. The length of the CDR3 is 15 residues. This chain's CDR3 is CSVEEVRGRRETQYF. CDR3 in DNA: TGCAGCGTTGAAGAAGTCAGGGGGCGGCGAGAGACCCAGTACTTC.